This TCR beta chain was recorded in a study of T cell responses to AZD1222 COVID-19 vaccine. Points from the study as a whole: The peak T cell response came first, and repertoires were sampled only after it.

The CDR3 spans 13 residues. Trimming removed 8 bases from V and 3 bases from J, with 14 bases in between. In germline, CDR1 is SGDLS, CDR2 YYNGEE. Profiled with immunoSEQ multiplex PCR; TCRdb holds only in-frame clones, not every one. The data show about 100,000 clones, with roughly 84% seen just once and 16% held by the top ten. To note about this clone: Its specificity is unknown.

The V and J genes are TRBV9 and TRBJ1-1; the D gene is possibly TRBD1 (5 bases). The sample here was peripheral blood, taken on day 0 of AZD1222 vaccination. The clonotype originates from an adult in good health. The CDR3, as DNA: TGTGCCAGTCGCAGTGGGGGTTACACTGAAGCTTTCTTT. Protein: CASRSGGYTEAFF.